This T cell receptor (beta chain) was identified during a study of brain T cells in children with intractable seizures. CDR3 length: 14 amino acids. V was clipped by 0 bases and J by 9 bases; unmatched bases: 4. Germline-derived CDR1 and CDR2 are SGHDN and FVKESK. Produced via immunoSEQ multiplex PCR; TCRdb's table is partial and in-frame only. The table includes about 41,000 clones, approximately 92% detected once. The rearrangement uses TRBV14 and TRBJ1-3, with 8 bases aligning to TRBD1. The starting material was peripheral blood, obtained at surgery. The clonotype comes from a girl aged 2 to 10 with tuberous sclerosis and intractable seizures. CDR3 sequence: CASSQERQGSTIYF. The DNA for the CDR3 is TGTGCCAGCAGCCAAGAAAGACAGGGGAGCACCATATATTTT. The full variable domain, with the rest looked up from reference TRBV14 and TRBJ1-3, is EAGVTQFPSHSVIEKGQTVTLRCDPISGHDNLYWYRRVMGKEIKFLLHFVKESKQDESGMPNNRFLAERTGGTYSTLKVQPAELEDSGVYFCASSQERQGSTIYFGEGSWLTVV.